These 32 T cell receptor beta chains came from one sample sequenced in a study of blood T cells in healthy people across ages. Then a second PCR, running about 6 to 12 cycles, was carried out with a sample-barcoded 5' primer and a J-beta primer mix. TCRdb ran MiXCR on the 5' RACE reads and lists one entry per CDR3 protein. The data hold approximately 800,000 distinct CDR3 sequences, with roughly 50% observed a single time. The sequencing input was blood. The receptors come from an older man in good health.

The chain carries TRBV5-1 and TRBJ1-2; D not certain. Trimming stripped 0 bases from V and 7 bases from J, with 10 bases between. The CDR3 consists of 13 residues. CDR1 and CDR2 (germline): SGHRS, YFSETQ. The chain's CDR3 is CASSLAGLSGYTF. The CDR3 nucleotides are TGCGCCAGCAGCTTGGCCGGTTTGAGTGGCTACACCTTC.

This clonotype was detected only once. One end of the junction is discordant with germline, which a read error may explain. The V call is TRBV12-3 or TRBV12-4, the J call TRBJ1-6; D is undetermined. The CDR3 covers 14 residues. CDR3 residues: CASSLGGKVSPPHF. CDR3 DNA: TGTGCCAGCAGTTTAGGAGGGAAGGTTTCACCCCCCCACTTT.

The chain employs TRBV18 and TRBJ1-1; the D is unclear. Between the trimmed V and J ends, which lost 3 bases and 0 bases, there was a span of 11 bases. The CDR3 is 15 residues long. CDR1 and CDR2 from the germline V gene are KGHSH and LQKENI. The CDR3 nucleotides are TGTGCCAGCTCACCGCGCGGATACATGAACACTGAAGCTTTCTTT. Translated, it gives CASSPRGYMNTEAFF.

This clonotype has just a few counts. V and J are TRBV29-1 and TRBJ2-3; TRBD1 or TRBD2 may be the D gene (6 bases each). Germline CDR1 reads SQVTM; CDR2 reads ANQGSEA. Trimming shortened V by 4 bases and J by 2 bases, and 10 bases separated the two germline ends. There are 13 residues in the CDR3. The CDR3 loop reads CSVVPGATDTQYF. As DNA, the CDR3 is TGCAGCGTTGTCCCGGGGGCCACAGATACGCAGTATTTT.

This clonotype was counted at least ten times. The rearrangement uses TRBV29-1 and TRBJ2-3, with 8 nucleotides matching TRBD2. The CDR3 loop spans 12 amino acids. The germline gives CDR1 SQVTM, CDR2 ANQGSEA. Germline trimming cut 5 bases from V and 6 bases from J; bases unmatched to any gene: 4. The DNA for the CDR3 is TGCAGCGTTCAAAGCGGGAGCGATACGCAGTATTTT. Its protein product is CSVQSGSDTQYF.

This chain links TRBV20-1 with TRBJ2-7; 10 bases are shared with TRBD2. The J call could be wrong; TRBJ2-5 is a better fit for the DNA end. The CDR3 totals 14 residues. Germline CDR1 reads DFQATT; CDR2 reads SNEGSKA (reference sequence). The CDR3 DNA sequence: TGCAGTGCTAGCCCTAGCGGGAGTCAAGAGACCCAGTACTTC. Translating gives CSASPSGSQETQYF.

In this sample, this clonotype turned up a few times. The chain recombines TRBV2 with TRBJ2-5, with D possibly being TRBD1 (6 bases). Germline CDR1 reads SNHLY; CDR2 reads FYNNEI. CDR3 length: 14 residues. V shed 6 bases and J shed 2 bases, with 13 bases lying between them. The DNA of the CDR3 is TGTGCCAGCAGCCAACAGGGTGGACAAGAGACCCAGTACTTC. Its protein product is CASSQQGGQETQYF.

Note on this clonotype: At one boundary the junction diverges from the germline segment, which might be a read error. This sequence joins TRBV6-1 and TRBJ2-6; the match to TRBD1 covers 7 bases. The CDR3 loop spans 15 amino acids. Per the germline V gene, CDR1 is MNHNS and CDR2 is SASEGT. CDR3 protein: CASGKGASGASVLTF. The DNA for the CDR3 is TGTGCCAGCGGCAAGGGGGCGTCCGGGGCCAGCGTCCTGACTTTC.

In its sample, this clonotype was seen once. The chain carries TRBV3-1 and TRBJ2-5; 9 bases line up with TRBD2. The ends lost 4 bases at V and 11 bases at J; junction bases unmatched: 17. The germline V gene encodes CDR1 LGHDT and CDR2 YNNKEL (reference sequence). This CDR3 spans 16 amino acids. The CDR3 region is CASSRMSAGGGDEQYF. The CDR3 nucleotides read TGTGCCAGCAGCCGAATGTCAGCGGGAGGAGGCGATGAGCAGTACTTC.

The rearrangement joins TRBV20-1 to TRBJ2-5; D is perhaps TRBD2 (6 bases). Germline V gene sequence: CDR1 DFQATT, CDR2 SNEGSKA (reference sequence). Trimming pared 1 base from V and 1 base from J, leaving 7 bases between. This CDR3 is 13 amino acids long. The CDR3 DNA follows: TGCAGTGCTAGAGGGGACTTCCAAGAGACCCAGTACTTC. This sequence encodes CSARGDFQETQYF.

The chain is built from TRBV27 and TRBJ2-2; 7 bases are shared with TRBD1. This CDR3 comprises 16 residues. J gave up 6 bases and V 5 bases, and 12 bases lay outside the gene matches. Germline CDR1 and CDR2: MNHEY and SMNVEV (reference sequence). This CDR3 is CASSRFPGTEPGELFF. The CDR3 DNA sequence: TGTGCCAGCAGTCGCTTTCCCGGGACAGAGCCCGGGGAGCTGTTTTTT.

The chain carries TRBV6-4 and TRBJ2-7; possible D gene TRBD1, 5 bases. Matching the DNA end better, TRBJ2-5 makes the J call doubtful. Germline V gene data show CDR1 as MRHNA and CDR2 as SNTAGT. The CDR3 runs to 13 residues. The CDR3 sequence: CASSRGFGETQYF. DNA for the CDR3: TGTGCCAGCAGTAGGGGCTTTGGGGAGACCCAGTACTTC.

The chain links TRBV12-5 to TRBJ2-1; 11 positions match TRBD2. The germline CDR1 and CDR2 sequences are LGHNT and FRNRAP. J gave up 2 bases and V 0 bases, and 12 bases lay outside the gene matches. The CDR3 contains 20 residues. The CDR3 DNA follows: TGTGCTAGTGGTTTGGTACGGGGGACTAGCGGAGGTACAACCTACAATGAGCAGTTCTTC. Its translation is CASGLVRGTSGGTTYNEQFF.

Only a few counts were recorded for this clonotype. The J gene is TRBJ1-5, the V gene TRBV5-5, with a weak D call TRBD1 (5 bases). The CDR3 contains 15 residues. With 0 bases removed from V and 1 base from J, the gap between germline ends came to 8 bases. Germline CDR1 SGHKS, CDR2 YYEKEE (reference sequence). The CDR3, as DNA: TGTGCCAGCAGCTTGGGGGGCAGGAGCAATCAGCCCCAGCATTTT. Protein product: CASSLGGRSNQPQHF.

This clonotype came up a few times. V usage is TRBV28 and J usage is TRBJ2-7, with unresolved D. V was cut by 4 bases and J by 0 bases, with 10 bases left in between. The CDR3 has 14 amino acids. Germline-derived CDR1 and CDR2 are MDHEN and SYDVKM. The CDR3 spells CASSSVRHSYEQYF. The CDR3 DNA reads as TGTGCCAGCAGTTCCGTACGGCACTCCTACGAGCAGTACTTC.

The gene calls are TRBV6-2 or TRBV6-3 and TRBJ2-5; 9 bases agree with TRBD2. Germline values: CDR1 MNHEY, CDR2 SVGEGT. The length of the CDR3 is 15 residues. Unmatched junction bases numbered 6, after V lost 3 bases and J lost 4 bases. CDR3: CASSYRGRAPETQYF. The DNA for the CDR3 is TGTGCCAGCAGTTATCGCGGGAGGGCCCCAGAGACCCAGTACTTC.

The gene calls are TRBV5-1 and TRBJ2-4; D may be TRBD1 (6 bases). The J call may be incorrect, as the DNA end agrees better with TRBJ2-7. The CDR3 sequence is 14 residues long. The germline V gene has CDR1 SGHRS and CDR2 YFSETQ. DNA for the CDR3: TGCGCCAGCAGCTCGATGGGGGACAAATACGAGCAGTACTTC. Translating gives CASSSMGDKYEQYF.

The table lists this clonotype with a count of one. V and J are TRBV25-1 and TRBJ1-2; no reliable D call. Deletions cut 6 bases from V and 0 bases from J, with 8 bases between. The germline gives CDR1 MGHDK, CDR2 SYGVNS. The CDR3 length is 13 residues. DNA for the CDR3: TGTGCCAGCAGGGCGGACTCTAACTATGGCTACACCTTC. Amino acid sequence: CASRADSNYGYTF.

The V call is TRBV11-2, the J call TRBJ1-1; D remains ambiguous. There are 14 residues in the CDR3. Looked up from germline, CDR1 is SGHAT and CDR2 is FQNNGV. V was cut by 3 bases and J by 6 bases, with 14 bases left in between. This chain's CDR3 is CASSFTSRRAEAFF. The CDR3 coding sequence is TGTGCCAGCAGCTTTACTTCCCGGAGGGCTGAAGCTTTCTTT. Filled out from reference TRBV11-2 and TRBJ1-1, the complete variable domain reads EAGVAQSPRYKIIEKRQSVAFWCNPISGHATLYWYQQILGQGPKLLIQFQNNGVVDDSQLPKDRFSAERLKGVDSTLKIQPAKLEDSAVYLCASSFTSRRAEAFFGQGTRLTVV.

The gene calls are TRBV3-1 and TRBJ2-1; D gene uncertain. The CDR3 contains 15 residues. Germline CDR1 LGHDT, CDR2 YNNKEL (reference sequence). Between the trimmed V and J ends, which lost 4 bases and 2 bases, there was a span of 12 bases. CDR3 nucleotide sequence: TGTGCCAGCAGCCCCGGTCAGAGGACCTACAATGAGCAGTTCTTC. This gives the protein CASSPGQRTYNEQFF.

V is TRBV9 and J is TRBJ2-7; D is possibly TRBD1 (6 bases). The CDR3 has 15 residues. With 4 bases removed from V and 5 bases from J, the gap between germline ends came to 19 bases. Germline V gives CDR1 SGDLS, CDR2 YYNGEE. The CDR3 nucleotides are TGTGCCAGCAGCCTCCTCAGGGGAAGGTGGGACGAGCAGTACTTC. Amino acids: CASSLLRGRWDEQYF. Complete variable domain (other parts from reference TRBV9 and TRBJ2-7): DSGVTQTPKHLITATGQRVTLRCSPRSGDLSVYWYQQSLDQGLQFLIQYYNGEERAKGNILERFSAQQFPDLHSELNLSSLELGDSALYFCASSLLRGRWDEQYFGPGTRLTVT.

A word on this clonotype: One end of the junction does not line up with germline, which may come from a read error. This chain uses TRBV7-2 with TRBJ2-1; D might be TRBD1 or TRBD2, each matching 5 bases. Germline CDR1 and CDR2: SGHTA and FQGNSA. The CDR3 spans 14 residues. In DNA, the CDR3 is TGTGCCAGCAGCCGTTCCGGGGCCTACAATGGGCAGTTCTTC. This sequence encodes CASSRSGAYNGQFF.

In DNA, the CDR3 is TGCGCCAGCAGCTTGGCGCCTACCGGAGTCAGGGAAAATGAGCAGTTCTTC. Translating it yields CASSLAPTGVRENEQFF. The V and J genes are TRBV5-1 and TRBJ2-1, with a tentative D call TRBD1 (5 bases). V dropped 0 bases and J dropped 7 bases, with 20 bases sitting between them. Germline V lookup: CDR1 SGHRS, CDR2 YFSETQ. The CDR3 has 17 residues.

CDR3 DNA: TGTGCCAGCAGCCAGTTGAACACTTGGACCGGGGAGCTGTTTTTT. Amino acid sequence: CASSQLNTWTGELFF. The gene calls are TRBV14 and TRBJ2-2; unclear D gene. V lost 3 bases to trimming and J lost 5 bases, with 13 bases between them. This CDR3 has 15 residues. CDR1 and CDR2 from the germline V gene are SGHDN and FVKESK. Full variable domain (rest looked up from reference TRBV14 and TRBJ2-2): EAGVTQFPSHSVIEKGQTVTLRCDPISGHDNLYWYRRVMGKEIKFLLHFVKESKQDESGMPNNRFLAERTGGTYSTLKVQPAELEDSGVYFCASSQLNTWTGELFFGEGSRLTVL.

J is TRBJ1-2 and V is TRBV27; no clear D. Germline CDR1 and CDR2: MNHEY and SMNVEV (reference sequence). With 5 bases removed from V and 2 bases from J, the gap between germline ends came to 15 bases. This CDR3 is built from 15 residues. CDR3 in amino acids: CASSTRGEPNYGYTF. As DNA, the CDR3 is TGTGCCAGCAGTACTCGTGGAGAACCAAACTATGGCTACACCTTC.

This CDR3 is CASSNIPGRREGEQFF. The CDR3, as DNA: TGCGCCAGCAGCAATATCCCGGGCCGCCGGGAAGGGGAGCAGTTCTTC. The rearrangement uses TRBV5-1 and TRBJ2-1; tentatively, D is TRBD2 (5 bases). Trimming took 4 bases from V and 10 from J, leaving 24 bases between them. The CDR3 length is 16 residues. Germline V gene sequence: CDR1 SGHRS, CDR2 YFSETQ.

A note on this clonotype: One junction end disagrees with the germline gene, perhaps due to a read error. The chain links TRBV20-1 to TRBJ2-1; D is uncertain. This CDR3 comprises 17 residues. Germline CDR1 DFQATT, CDR2 SNEGSKA (reference sequence). The CDR3 coding sequence is TGCAGTGCTAGACTTCCGGACCTCCATCAGCAGTACAATGGGCAGTTCTTC. Translating it yields CSARLPDLHQQYNGQFF.

The chain is built from TRBV5-1 and TRBJ2-5; D ambiguous. This CDR3 comprises 13 residues. V gave up 3 bases and J gave up 4 bases, with 10 bases separating them. Germline CDR1 is SGHRS and CDR2 is YFSETQ. The CDR3 protein is CASSSVDVETQYF. For the CDR3, the DNA is TGCGCCAGCAGCTCCGTAGATGTAGAGACCCAGTACTTC.

This clonotype showed up just a few times. V gene TRBV30 combines with J gene TRBJ1-5; TRBD1 aligns across 9 bases. J lost 7 bases, V lost 5 bases, and 9 bases had no gene match. The CDR3 runs 14 residues. Germline V gives CDR1 GTSNPN, CDR2 SVGIG (reference sequence). The CDR3 loop reads CAWGPGTGNQPQHF. CDR3 sequence (DNA): TGTGCCTGGGGCCCCGGGACAGGGAACCAGCCCCAGCATTTT. The whole variable domain, filled in from reference TRBV30 and TRBJ1-5, reads SQTIHQWPATLVQPVGSPLSLECTVEGTSNPNLYWYRQAAGRGLQLLFYSVGIGQISSEVPQNLSASRPQDRQFILSSKKLLLSDSGFYLCAWGPGTGNQPQHFGDGTRLSIL.

Only a few counts were recorded for this clonotype. The V call is TRBV20-1, the J call TRBJ1-4; weak D call: TRBD1 (5 bases). In germline, CDR1 is DFQATT, CDR2 SNEGSKA (reference sequence). CDR3 size: 16 residues. Trimming shortened V by 3 bases and J by 8 bases, and 22 bases separated the two germline ends. The CDR3 region has the DNA TGCAGTGCTAGTGAGCAGGGAGGTCTGGCAAGAGAAAAACTGTTTTTT. It is translated as CSASEQGGLAREKLFF.

The chain uses TRBV29-1 and TRBJ2-1; D possibly corresponds to TRBD2 (6 bases). Trimming shortened V by 7 bases and J by 12 bases, and 13 bases separated the two germline ends. The CDR3 has 10 amino acids. CDR1 is SQVTM, CDR2 ANQGSEA, per germline. The CDR3 DNA reads as TGCAGCGGGGGGGAGGCGTCGCAGTTCTTC. Amino acids: CSGGEASQFF.

The chain carries TRBV3-1 and TRBJ2-4; D unclear. Near its end, the DNA agrees better with TRBJ2-5, so the J call may be wrong. The length of the CDR3 is 13 residues. CDR1 is LGHDT, CDR2 YNNKEL, per germline (reference sequence). Here the CDR3 reads CASSQGVTETQYF. DNA of the CDR3: TGTGCCAGCAGCCAAGGAGTAACGGAGACCCAGTACTTC.